This TCR beta chain was identified during a study of blood T cells in healthy people across ages. Study-level information: Through template switching, about one barcoded beta molecule was captured per two T cells, as measured in model experiments. Broader study findings: TCR beta diversity per million T cells fell roughly linearly with age. Researchers judged that diversity estimates from one million T cells fell short of true values.

Next came a second PCR, run for about 6 to 12 cycles, which used a sample-barcoded 5' primer along with a J-beta primer mix. Every cDNA was tagged by a template-switch adaptor with 12 random nucleotides. TCRdb passed the 5' RACE reads through MiXCR, listing each CDR3 protein once. The sample lists over 1,300,000 distinct CDR3 sequences; almost 60% were seen once. Trimming removed 1 base at V and 5 bases at J, with 7 bases between. Germline CDR1 reads SGDLS; CDR2 reads YYNGEE. CDR3 length: 12 residues. As for this clonotype: Its specificity is unknown.

The receptor was derived from a man aged 18 to 30 in good health. This chain uses TRBV9 with TRBJ2-7; D unresolved. Sequencing was carried out using blood. This CDR3 is CASSVLGNEQYF. CDR3 coding DNA: TGTGCCAGCAGCGTACTGGGCAACGAGCAGTACTTC.